This TCR beta chain is drawn from a study of shared clonotypes between healthy human individuals. Generated by immunoSEQ multiplex PCR, the TCRdb table keeps only in-frame clones and is missing some. Here the sample spans some 2 million clones, over 85% being singletons. CDR1 and CDR2 from the germline V gene are MNHEY and SMNVEV (reference sequence). The germline V and J ends were trimmed by 4 bases and 7 bases, with 16 bases remaining between them. This CDR3 is built from 14 residues. Positively selected for CCR7, the CD45RO-negative cells used as naive CD8 cells excluded terminally differentiated effector memory CD45RA+ cells.

V usage is TRBV27 and J usage is TRBJ1-2; maybe TRBD1 (5 bases). Material for sequencing was naive CD8+ T cells sorted from blood. This sequence was found in a man aged 18 to 30 in good health. The CDR3 region is CASSSSSTASGYTF. The CDR3 bases are TGTGCCAGCAGTTCCTCATCGACAGCCTCTGGCTACACCTTC.